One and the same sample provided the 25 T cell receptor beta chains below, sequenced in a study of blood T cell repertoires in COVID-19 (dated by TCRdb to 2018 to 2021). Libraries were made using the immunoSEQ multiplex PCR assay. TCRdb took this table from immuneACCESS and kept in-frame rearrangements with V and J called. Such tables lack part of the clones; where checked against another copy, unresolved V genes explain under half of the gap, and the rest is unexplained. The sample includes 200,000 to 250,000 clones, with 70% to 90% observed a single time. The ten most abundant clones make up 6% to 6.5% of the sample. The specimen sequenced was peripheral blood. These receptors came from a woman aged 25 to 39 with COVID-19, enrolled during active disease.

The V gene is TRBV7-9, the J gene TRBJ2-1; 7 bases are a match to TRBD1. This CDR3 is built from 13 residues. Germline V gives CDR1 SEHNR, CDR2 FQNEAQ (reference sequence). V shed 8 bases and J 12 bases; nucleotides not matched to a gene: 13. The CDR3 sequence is CASSPNRGDGQFF. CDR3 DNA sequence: TGTGCCAGCTCTCCCAACAGGGGCGATGGGCAGTTCTTC.

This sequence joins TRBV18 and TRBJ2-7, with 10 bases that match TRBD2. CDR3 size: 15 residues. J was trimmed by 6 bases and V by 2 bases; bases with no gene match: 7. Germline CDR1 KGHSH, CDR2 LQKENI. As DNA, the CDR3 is TGTGCCAGCTCACCAACCGGGACTAGCGTGATCGAGCAGTACGTC. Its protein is CASSPTGTSVIEQYV.

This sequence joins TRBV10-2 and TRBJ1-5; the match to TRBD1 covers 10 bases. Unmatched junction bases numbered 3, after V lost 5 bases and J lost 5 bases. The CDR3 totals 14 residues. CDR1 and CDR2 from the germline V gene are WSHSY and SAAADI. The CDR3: CASSKGQGDQPQHF. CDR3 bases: TGCGCCAGCAGTAAAGGACAGGGGGATCAGCCCCAGCATTTT.

CDR3 sequence: CASSPYLTDTQYF. The CDR3 DNA reads TGTGCCAGCAGCCCCTACCTCACAGATACGCAGTATTTT. The chain employs TRBV7-2 and TRBJ2-3; D is unresolved. The V gene's germline CDR1 is SGHTA and CDR2 FQGNSA. Trimming cost V 5 bases and J 2 bases, with 8 bases left between them. The CDR3 has 13 amino acids.

The CDR3 loop is CASSDADRGRAGYTF. CDR3 DNA sequence: TGCGCCAGCAGTGACGCGGACAGGGGGCGTGCTGGCTACACCTTC. The V and J genes are TRBV10-2 and TRBJ1-2, with TRBD1 matching 11 bases. V shed 3 bases, J shed 7 bases, and the junction held 7 bases outside the gene matches. CDR3 length: 15 residues. The germline V gene encodes CDR1 WSHSY and CDR2 SAAADI.

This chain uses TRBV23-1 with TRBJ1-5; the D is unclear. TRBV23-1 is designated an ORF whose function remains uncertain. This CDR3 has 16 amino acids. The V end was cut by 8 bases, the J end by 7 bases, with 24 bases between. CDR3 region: CASGSRPDTLCQPQHF. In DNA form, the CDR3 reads TGCGCCAGCGGGTCCCGACCCGACACGTTGTGCCAGCCCCAGCATTTT.

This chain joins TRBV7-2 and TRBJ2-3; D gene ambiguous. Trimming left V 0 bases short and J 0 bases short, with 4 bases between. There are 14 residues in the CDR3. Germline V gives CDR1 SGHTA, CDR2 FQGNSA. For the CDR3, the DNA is TGTGCCAGCAGCTTAGCCCGGAGCACAGATACGCAGTATTTT. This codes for CASSLARSTDTQYF.

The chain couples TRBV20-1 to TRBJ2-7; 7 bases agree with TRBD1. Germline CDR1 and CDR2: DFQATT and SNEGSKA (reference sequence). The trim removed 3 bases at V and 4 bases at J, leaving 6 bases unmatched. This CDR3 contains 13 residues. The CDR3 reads CSASQGVAYEQYF. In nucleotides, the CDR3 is TGCAGTGCTAGTCAGGGGGTCGCGTACGAGCAGTACTTC.

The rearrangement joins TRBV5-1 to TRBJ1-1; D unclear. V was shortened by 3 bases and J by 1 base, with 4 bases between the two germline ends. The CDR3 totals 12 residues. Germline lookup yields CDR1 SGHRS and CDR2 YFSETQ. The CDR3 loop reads CASSYGNTEAFF. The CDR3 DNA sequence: TGCGCCAGCAGCTACGGGAACACTGAAGCTTTCTTT.

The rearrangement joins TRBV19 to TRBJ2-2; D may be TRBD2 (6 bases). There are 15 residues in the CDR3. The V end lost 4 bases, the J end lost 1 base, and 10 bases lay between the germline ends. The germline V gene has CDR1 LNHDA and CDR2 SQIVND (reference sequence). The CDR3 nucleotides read TGTGCCAGTAGTACCGGGAGCGGGAACACCGGGGAGCTGTTTTTT. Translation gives CASSTGSGNTGELFF.

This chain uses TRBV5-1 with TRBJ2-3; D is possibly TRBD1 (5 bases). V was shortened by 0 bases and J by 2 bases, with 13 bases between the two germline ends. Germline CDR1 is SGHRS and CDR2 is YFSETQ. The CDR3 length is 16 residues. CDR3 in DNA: TGCGCCAGCAGCTTGGGTAACCAGGGCCCCACAGATACGCAGTATTTT. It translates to CASSLGNQGPTDTQYF.

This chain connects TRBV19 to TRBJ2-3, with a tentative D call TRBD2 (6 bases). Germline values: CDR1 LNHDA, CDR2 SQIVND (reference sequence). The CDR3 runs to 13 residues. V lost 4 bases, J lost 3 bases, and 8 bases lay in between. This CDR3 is CASSSGETDTQYF. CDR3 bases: TGTGCCAGTAGTAGCGGGGAAACAGATACGCAGTATTTT.

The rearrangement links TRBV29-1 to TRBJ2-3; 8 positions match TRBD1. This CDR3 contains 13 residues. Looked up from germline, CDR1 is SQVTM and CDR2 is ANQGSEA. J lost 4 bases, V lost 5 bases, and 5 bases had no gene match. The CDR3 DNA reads TGCAGCGTTCGGACAGGGACGGCAGATACGCAGTATTTT. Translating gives CSVRTGTADTQYF.

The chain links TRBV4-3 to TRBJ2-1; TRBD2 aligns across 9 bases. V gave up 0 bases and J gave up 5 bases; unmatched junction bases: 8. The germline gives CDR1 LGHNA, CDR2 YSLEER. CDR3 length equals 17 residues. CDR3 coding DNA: TGCGCCAGCAGCCAAGATCCAAGCGGGGGGAGTCACAATGAGCAGTTCTTC. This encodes CASSQDPSGGSHNEQFF.

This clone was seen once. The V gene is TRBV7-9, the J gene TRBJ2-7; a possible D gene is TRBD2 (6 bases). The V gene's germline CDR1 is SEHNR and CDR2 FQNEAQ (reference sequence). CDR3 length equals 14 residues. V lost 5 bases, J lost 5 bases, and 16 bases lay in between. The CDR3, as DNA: TGTGCCAGCAGCCCCTGGGAGGTCCTACACGAGCAGTACTTC. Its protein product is CASSPWEVLHEQYF.

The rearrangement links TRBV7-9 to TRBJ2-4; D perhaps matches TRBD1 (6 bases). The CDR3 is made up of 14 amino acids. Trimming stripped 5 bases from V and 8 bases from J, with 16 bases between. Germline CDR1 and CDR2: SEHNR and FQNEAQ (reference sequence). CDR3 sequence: CASSPSGQGYIQYF. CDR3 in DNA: TGTGCCAGCAGCCCCTCAGGCCAGGGGTACATTCAGTACTTC. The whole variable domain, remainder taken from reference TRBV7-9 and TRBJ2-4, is DTGVSQNPRHKITKRGQNVTFRCDPISEHNRLYWYRQTLGQGPEFLTYFQNEAQLEKSRLLSDRFSAERPKGSFSTLEIQRTEQGDSAMYLCASSPSGQGYIQYFGAGTRLSVL.

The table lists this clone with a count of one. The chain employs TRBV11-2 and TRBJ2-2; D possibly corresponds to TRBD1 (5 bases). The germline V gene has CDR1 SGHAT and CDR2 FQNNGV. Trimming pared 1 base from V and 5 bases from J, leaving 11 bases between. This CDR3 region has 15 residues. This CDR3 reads CASSLVLQATGELFF. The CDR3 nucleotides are TGTGCCAGCAGCTTAGTGTTACAGGCTACCGGGGAGCTGTTTTTT.

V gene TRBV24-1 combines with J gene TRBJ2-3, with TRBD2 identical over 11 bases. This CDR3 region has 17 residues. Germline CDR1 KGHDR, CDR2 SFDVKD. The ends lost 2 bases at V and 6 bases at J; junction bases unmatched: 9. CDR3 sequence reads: CATSDSLAGGVWDTQYF. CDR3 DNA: TGTGCCACCAGTGATTCCCTAGCGGGGGGCGTATGGGATACGCAGTATTTT.

The CDR3: CASRLDMGQGHDTQYF. As DNA, the CDR3 is TGTGCCAGCAGACTCGATATGGGACAGGGTCACGATACGCAGTATTTT. The V gene is TRBV7-6, the J gene TRBJ2-3, with 9 bases matching TRBD1. CDR3 size: 16 residues. J lost 6 bases, V lost 6 bases, and 13 bases had no gene match. Germline V gives CDR1 SGHVS, CDR2 FNYEAQ.

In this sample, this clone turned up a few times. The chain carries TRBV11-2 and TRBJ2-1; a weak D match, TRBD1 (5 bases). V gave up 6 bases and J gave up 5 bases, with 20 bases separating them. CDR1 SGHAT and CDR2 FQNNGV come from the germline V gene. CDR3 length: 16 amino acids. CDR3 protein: CASSIFPAQGDNEQFF. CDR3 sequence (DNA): TGTGCCAGCAGTATATTCCCGGCGCAGGGTGACAATGAGCAGTTCTTC.

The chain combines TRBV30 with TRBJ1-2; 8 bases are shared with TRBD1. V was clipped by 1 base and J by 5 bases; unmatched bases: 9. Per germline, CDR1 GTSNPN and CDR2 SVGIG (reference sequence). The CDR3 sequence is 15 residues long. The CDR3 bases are TGTGCCTGGAGTGCGTACAGGGGGTCGGGTTATGGCTACACCTTC. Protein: CAWSAYRGSGYGYTF. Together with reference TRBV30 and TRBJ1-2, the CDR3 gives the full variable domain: SQTIHQWPATLVQPVGSPLSLECTVEGTSNPNLYWYRQAAGRGLQLLFYSVGIGQISSEVPQNLSASRPQDRQFILSSKKLLLSDSGFYLCAWSAYRGSGYGYTFGSGTRLTVV.

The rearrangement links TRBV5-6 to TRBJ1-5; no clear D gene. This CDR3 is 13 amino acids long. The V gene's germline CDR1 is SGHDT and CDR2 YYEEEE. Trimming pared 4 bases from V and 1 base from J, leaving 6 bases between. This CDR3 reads CASSLGSNQPQHF. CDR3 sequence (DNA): TGTGCCAGCAGCCTAGGCAGCAATCAGCCCCAGCATTTT.

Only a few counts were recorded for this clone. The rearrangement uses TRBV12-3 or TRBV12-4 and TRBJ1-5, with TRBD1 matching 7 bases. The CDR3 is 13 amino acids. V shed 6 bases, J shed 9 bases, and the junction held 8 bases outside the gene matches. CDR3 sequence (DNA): TGTGCCAGCAGGGGGGACAGACCCTTGCCCCAGCATTTT. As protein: CASRGDRPLPQHF.

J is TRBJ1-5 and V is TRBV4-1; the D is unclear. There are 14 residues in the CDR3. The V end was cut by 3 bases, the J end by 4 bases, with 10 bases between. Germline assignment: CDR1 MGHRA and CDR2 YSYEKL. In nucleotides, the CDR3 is TGCGCCAGCAGCCAGGATGACGGGAATCAGCCCCAGCATTTT. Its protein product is CASSQDDGNQPQHF.

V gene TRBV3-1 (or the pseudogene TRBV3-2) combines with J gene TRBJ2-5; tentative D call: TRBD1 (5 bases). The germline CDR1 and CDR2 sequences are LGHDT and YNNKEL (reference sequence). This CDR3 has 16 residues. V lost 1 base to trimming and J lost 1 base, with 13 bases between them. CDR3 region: CASSQGWGETQETQYF. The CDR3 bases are TGTGCCAGCAGCCAAGGATGGGGCGAGACCCAAGAGACCCAGTACTTC.